One sample yielded the 19 T cell receptor beta chains listed below, sequenced in a study of cytomegalovirus exposure and HLA in healthy donors. PCR used 60 Vbeta primers and 13 Jbeta primers. Generated by immunoSEQ multiplex PCR, the TCRdb table keeps only in-frame clones and is missing some. The table has about 92,000 clones, 77% seen once. Sequenced: PBMCs. These receptor sequences come from a man between 50 and 59 years old in good health and CMV-seropositive.

J is TRBJ2-5 and V is TRBV14, with D unclear. This CDR3 has 16 residues. Trimming left V 8 bases short and J 2 bases short, with 21 bases between. The germline gives CDR1 SGHDN, CDR2 FVKESK. The CDR3 nucleotides read TGTGCCAGCCGACCCCTGACTTTGGTCTTTCAAGAGACCCAGTACTTC. Its protein product is CASRPLTLVFQETQYF. Complete variable domain (other parts from reference TRBV14 and TRBJ2-5): EAGVTQFPSHSVIEKGQTVTLRCDPISGHDNLYWYRRVMGKEIKFLLHFVKESKQDESGMPNNRFLAERTGGTYSTLKVQPAELEDSGVYFCASRPLTLVFQETQYFGPGTRLLVL.

The chain joins TRBV19 to TRBJ2-5; 11 bases agree with TRBD2. The trim removed 6 bases at V and 1 base at J, leaving 7 bases unmatched. Per germline, CDR1 LNHDA and CDR2 SQIVND (reference sequence). CDR3 length equals 16 residues. The CDR3 reads CASRAGTSGLQETQYF. The CDR3 DNA reads as TGTGCCAGTAGGGCCGGGACTAGCGGTCTCCAAGAGACCCAGTACTTC.

The chain couples TRBV5-1 to TRBJ1-1; a weak D match, TRBD1 (5 bases). Trimming shortened V by 4 bases and J by 1 base, and 11 bases separated the two germline ends. The CDR3 loop spans 14 amino acids. The V gene's germline CDR1 is SGHRS and CDR2 YFSETQ. The CDR3 DNA follows: TGCGCCAGCAGCCCGACAGAGCAGAACACTGAAGCTTTCTTT. Protein: CASSPTEQNTEAFF.

This rearrangement joins TRBV30 to TRBJ2-3; D might be TRBD2 (7 bases). Per the germline V gene, CDR1 is GTSNPN and CDR2 is SVGIG (reference sequence). This CDR3 is 15 amino acids long. V was cut by 2 bases and J by 5 bases, with 17 bases left in between. CDR3 residues: CAWSPLGGAGDTQYF. The CDR3, as DNA: TGTGCCTGGAGTCCCTTGGGGGGGGCTGGAGATACGCAGTATTTT.

The chain employs TRBV4-2 and TRBJ2-3, with 9 bases fitting TRBD2. Germline V gene lookup returns CDR1 LGHNA and CDR2 YNFKEQ. CDR3 length: 18 amino acids. Trimming cost V 0 bases and J 0 bases; bases outside gene matches: 7. CDR3 sequence: CASSQDVPLAGSTDTQYF. The CDR3 DNA reads as TGTGCCAGCAGCCAAGATGTCCCCCTAGCGGGGAGCACAGATACGCAGTATTTT.

The CDR3 nucleotides read TGTGCCAGCAGTTGGCGGGGGGTAGGGACCTACGAGCAGTACTTC. This sequence encodes CASSWRGVGTYEQYF. The chain uses TRBV27 and TRBJ2-7; 8 bases match TRBD2. Trimming took 4 bases from V and 2 from J; bases not matched to a gene: 7. Germline values: CDR1 MNHEY, CDR2 SMNVEV (reference sequence). This CDR3 is 15 amino acids long.

The CDR3 spells CASIRGGAAIYEQYF. CDR3 bases: TGTGCCAGCATCCGGGGGGGGGCGGCAATTTACGAGCAGTACTTC. The gene calls are TRBV6-6 and TRBJ2-7; 8 positions match TRBD2. Germline V gives CDR1 MNHNY, CDR2 SVGAGI (reference sequence). V gave up 7 bases and J gave up 4 bases; unmatched junction bases: 12. The CDR3 totals 15 residues.

This chain connects TRBV2 to TRBJ1-2, with D perhaps TRBD1 (5 bases). The CDR3 is made up of 17 amino acids. Per germline, CDR1 SNHLY and CDR2 FYNNEI. V was pared by 3 bases and J by 2 bases, with 19 bases between. CDR3: CASSEGGIGVLNYGYTF. The CDR3 bases are TGTGCCAGCAGTGAGGGGGGTATTGGGGTACTCAACTATGGCTACACCTTC.

As to this clone: Germline is not matched at one junction end, which may reflect a read error. This chain connects TRBV15 to TRBJ1-2, with D perhaps TRBD1 (5 bases). The germline V gene has CDR1 LNHNV and CDR2 YYDKDF (reference sequence). CDR3 size: 15 residues. This chain's CDR3 is CATSREGQELYGYPF. DNA for the CDR3: TGTGCCACCAGCAGAGAGGGGCAGGAGCTCTATGGCTACCCCTTC.

Only one count was recorded for this clone. The chain uses TRBV5-1 and TRBJ2-2; perhaps TRBD1 as D (6 bases). There are 15 residues in the CDR3. Germline V gives CDR1 SGHRS, CDR2 YFSETQ. Trimming took off 6 bases at V and 6 bases at J, with 18 bases between the two ends. The CDR3 loop is CASTTRQDSAGELFF. The CDR3 DNA is TGCGCCAGCACCACCCGACAGGACTCAGCCGGGGAGCTGTTTTTT.

The rearrangement joins TRBV9 to TRBJ2-1; 10 bases map to TRBD2. This CDR3 region has 16 residues. The junction had 3 bases not matched to a gene; V was cut back by 0 bases and J by 3 bases. From germline, CDR1 is SGDLS and CDR2 YYNGEE. The CDR3 DNA is TGTGCCAGCAGCGTAGCTACTAGCGGGATCTACAATGAGCAGTTCTTC. Translated: CASSVATSGIYNEQFF. The full variable domain, rest sourced from reference TRBV9 and TRBJ2-1, is DSGVTQTPKHLITATGQRVTLRCSPRSGDLSVYWYQQSLDQGLQFLIQYYNGEERAKGNILERFSAQQFPDLHSELNLSSLELGDSALYFCASSVATSGIYNEQFFGPGTRLTVL.

This clone was detected a few times. The V call is TRBV14, the J call TRBJ2-7; possible D gene TRBD2, 5 bases. This CDR3 is 14 amino acids long. V lost 2 bases to trimming and J lost 4 bases, with 12 bases between them. Germline-derived CDR1 and CDR2 are SGHDN and FVKESK. The CDR3 reads CASSQPGIGYEQYF. The CDR3 nucleotides are TGTGCCAGCAGCCAACCCGGGATTGGGTACGAGCAGTACTTC.

The CDR3 here is CASSPAFGETQYF. The CDR3 DNA reads TGTGCCAGCAGCCCCGCCTTCGGGGAGACCCAGTACTTC. The gene calls are TRBV7-2 and TRBJ2-5, with D uncertain. Trimming took 5 bases from V and 5 from J, leaving 12 bases between them. This CDR3 contains 13 residues. Germline V lookup: CDR1 SGHTA, CDR2 FQGNSA.

The gene calls are TRBV7-2 and TRBJ2-1, with 13 positions matching TRBD2. The CDR3 sequence is 15 residues long. Germline V gene sequence: CDR1 SGHTA, CDR2 FQGNSA. J lost 9 bases, V lost 3 bases, and 5 bases had no gene match. The CDR3 region is CASSFTSGGVVEQFF. CDR3 DNA sequence: TGTGCCAGCAGCTTCACTAGCGGGGGGGTTGTTGAGCAGTTCTTC.

This clone has more than one count but fewer than ten. This chain connects TRBV7-2 to TRBJ2-7, with no clear D. The CDR3 is 12 residues long. Germline CDR1 SGHTA, CDR2 FQGNSA. V was clipped by 3 bases and J by 0 bases, with 3 bases between them. The DNA for the CDR3 is TGTGCCAGCAGCTTTAGCTCCTACGAGCAGTACTTC. Translating gives CASSFSSYEQYF.

A few counts support this clone. The chain carries TRBV10-3 and TRBJ2-2; TRBD2 matches at 8 bases. This CDR3 spans 21 amino acids. V lost 0 bases, J lost 1 base, and 16 bases stayed unmatched. Germline loops: CDR1 ENHRY, CDR2 SYGVKD. CDR3 region: CAISESGAKIERGKNTGELFF. The CDR3 DNA reads as TGTGCCATCAGTGAGTCTGGGGCTAAGATCGAGCGGGGGAAGAACACCGGGGAGCTGTTTTTT.

The count of this clone is one. Other DNA sequences in the sample encode the same CDR3. The rearrangement uses TRBV7-2 and TRBJ2-1, with 7 bases lining up with TRBD1. The CDR3 spans 15 residues. Germline-derived CDR1 and CDR2 are SGHTA and FQGNSA. The ends lost 1 base at V and 0 bases at J; junction bases unmatched: 0. CDR3 sequence (DNA): TGTGCCAGCAGCTTAGGACAGGGCTCCTACAATGAGCAGTTCTTC. It yields the protein CASSLGQGSYNEQFF.

This clone came up a few times. Here the CDR3 reads CASSEARSRTEAFF. In DNA, the CDR3 is TGTGCCAGCAGTGAAGCGAGATCGCGGACTGAAGCTTTCTTT. The rearrangement links TRBV6-1 to TRBJ1-1, with unresolved D. The CDR3 runs 14 residues. V was cut by 0 bases and J by 5 bases, with 10 bases left in between. CDR1 and CDR2 (germline): MNHNS, SASEGT.

The CDR3 reads CASSTLGGNYGYTF. The CDR3 DNA sequence: TGTGCCAGCAGTACCCTTGGGGGGAACTATGGCTACACCTTC. This chain connects TRBV6-1 to TRBJ1-2; TRBD1 might be the D (5 bases). In germline, CDR1 is MNHNS, CDR2 SASEGT. The CDR3 covers 14 residues. The ends were cut back, 5 bases at V and 2 bases at J, with 12 bases in the middle.